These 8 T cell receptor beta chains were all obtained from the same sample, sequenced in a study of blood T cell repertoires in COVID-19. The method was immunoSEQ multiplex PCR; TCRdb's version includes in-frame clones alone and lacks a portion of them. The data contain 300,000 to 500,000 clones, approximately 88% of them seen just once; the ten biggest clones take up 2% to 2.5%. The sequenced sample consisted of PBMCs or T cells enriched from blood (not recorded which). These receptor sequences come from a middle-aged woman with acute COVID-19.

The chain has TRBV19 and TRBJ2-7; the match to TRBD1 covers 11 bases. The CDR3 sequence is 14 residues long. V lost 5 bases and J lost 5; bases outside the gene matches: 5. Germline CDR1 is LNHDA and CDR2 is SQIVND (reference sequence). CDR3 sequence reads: CASSFRTGGDEQYF. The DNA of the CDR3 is TGTGCCAGTAGTTTCCGGACAGGGGGCGACGAGCAGTACTTC.

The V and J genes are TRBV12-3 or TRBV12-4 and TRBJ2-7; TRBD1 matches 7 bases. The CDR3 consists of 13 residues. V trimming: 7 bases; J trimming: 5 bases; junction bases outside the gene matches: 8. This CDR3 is CASTTNRGNEQYF. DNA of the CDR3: TGTGCCAGCACCACGAACAGGGGCAACGAGCAGTACTTC.

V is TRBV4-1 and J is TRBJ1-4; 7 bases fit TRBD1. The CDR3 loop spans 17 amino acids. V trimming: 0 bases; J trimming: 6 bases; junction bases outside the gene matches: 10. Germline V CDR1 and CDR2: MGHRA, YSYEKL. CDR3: CASSQEGLGTVDEKLFF. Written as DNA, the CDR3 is TGCGCCAGCAGCCAAGAAGGTTTAGGGACAGTGGATGAAAAACTGTTTTTT.

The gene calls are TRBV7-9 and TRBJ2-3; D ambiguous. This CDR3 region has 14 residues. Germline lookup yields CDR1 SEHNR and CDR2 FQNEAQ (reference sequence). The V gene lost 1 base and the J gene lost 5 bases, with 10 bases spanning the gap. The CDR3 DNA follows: TGTGCCAGCAGCTTAGTGGGCCCAGGAGATACGCAGTATTTT. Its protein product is CASSLVGPGDTQYF.

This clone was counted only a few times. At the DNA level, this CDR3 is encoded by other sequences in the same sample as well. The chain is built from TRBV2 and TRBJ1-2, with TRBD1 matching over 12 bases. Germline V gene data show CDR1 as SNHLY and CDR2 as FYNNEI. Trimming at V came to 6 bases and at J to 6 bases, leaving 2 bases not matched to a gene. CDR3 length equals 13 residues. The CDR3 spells CASSGTGGHGYTF. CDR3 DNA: TGTGCCAGCAGCGGGACAGGGGGCCATGGCTACACCTTC.

The CDR3 here is CASSPLAGIYEQYF. CDR3 coding DNA: TGTGCCAGCAGCCCCCTAGCGGGGATCTACGAGCAGTACTTC. J is TRBJ2-7 and V is TRBV7-2, with 9 bases identical to TRBD2. Germline CDR1 is SGHTA and CDR2 is FQGNSA. The CDR3 spans 14 residues. Trimming took 5 bases from V and 3 from J; bases not matched to a gene: 5.

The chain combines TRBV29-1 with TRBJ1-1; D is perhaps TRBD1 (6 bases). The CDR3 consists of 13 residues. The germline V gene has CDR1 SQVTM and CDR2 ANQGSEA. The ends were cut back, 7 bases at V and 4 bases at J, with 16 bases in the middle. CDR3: CSGRTGRVTEAFF. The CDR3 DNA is TGCAGCGGCAGAACAGGGCGAGTCACTGAAGCTTTCTTT. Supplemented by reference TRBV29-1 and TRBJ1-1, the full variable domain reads SAVISQKPSRDICQRGTSLTIQCQVDSQVTMMFWYRQQPGQSLTLIATANQGSEATYESGFVIDKFPISRPNLTFSTLTVSNMSPEDSSIYLCSGRTGRVTEAFFGQGTRLTVV.

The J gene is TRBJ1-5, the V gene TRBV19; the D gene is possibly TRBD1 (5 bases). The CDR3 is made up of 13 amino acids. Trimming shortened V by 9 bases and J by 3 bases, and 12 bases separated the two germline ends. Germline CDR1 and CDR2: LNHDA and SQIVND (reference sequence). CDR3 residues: CASTTEFNQPQHF. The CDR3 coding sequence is TGTGCCAGCACGACAGAGTTCAATCAGCCCCAGCATTTT.